The 18 T cell receptor beta chains below come from one sample, sequenced in a study of PD-1 blockade in classical Hodgkin lymphoma. Time point described: cycle 4 day 1 (C4D1), after 6 weeks of nivolumab. Every patient was affected by relapse after autologous stem cell transplantation, while exposure to brentuximab vedotin was not uniform. Repertoires were generated with immunoSEQ multiplex PCR, while TCRdb's copy carries only in-frame clones and drops some. The sample lists 57,000 or so clones; 70% to 90% were seen once. The sequenced sample was peripheral blood mononuclear cells (PBMCs), obtained before the fourth cycle of nivolumab. The receptors were gathered from a human donor with classical Hodgkin lymphoma.

V usage is TRBV6-6 and J usage is TRBJ2-2; no clear D gene. Germline V lookup: CDR1 MNHNY, CDR2 SVGAGI (reference sequence). Deletions cut 2 bases from V and 7 bases from J, with 8 bases between. The CDR3 totals 13 residues. The CDR3 DNA is TGTGCCAGCAGTTACGTTAGGGACGGGGAGCTGTTTTTT. Its translation is CASSYVRDGELFF.

The J gene is TRBJ2-3, the V gene TRBV7-9; 7 nucleotides agree with TRBD1. The germline CDR1 and CDR2 sequences are SEHNR and FQNEAQ (reference sequence). The CDR3 runs to 15 residues. After removal of 5 bases from V and 2 bases from J, the junction contained 7 bases not matched to a gene. This CDR3 reads CASSPGQIYTDTQYF. In nucleotides, the CDR3 is TGTGCCAGCAGCCCGGGACAGATATACACAGATACGCAGTATTTT.

In this sample, this clone turned up once. V gene TRBV27 combines with J gene TRBJ1-6; D uncertain. CDR3 length equals 17 residues. Trimming cost V 6 bases and J 7 bases, with 22 bases left between them. CDR1 is MNHEY, CDR2 SMNVEV, per germline (reference sequence). Here the CDR3 DNA reads TGTGCCAGCAGCCCAGTCCGGATTAGTCATAAGAATTCACCCCTCCACTTT. Translation gives CASSPVRISHKNSPLHF.

This sequence joins TRBV7-9 and TRBJ2-5; 11 nucleotides line up with TRBD1. The CDR3 runs 13 residues. Germline lookup yields CDR1 SEHNR and CDR2 FQNEAQ (reference sequence). V lost 8 bases and J lost 3; bases outside the gene matches: 2. The CDR3 nucleotides are TGTGCCAGCGGACAGGGGGCAGAAGAGACCCAGTACTTC. The encoded protein is CASGQGAEETQYF.

The chain combines TRBV4-1 with TRBJ2-7; D remains ambiguous. CDR1 is MGHRA, CDR2 YSYEKL, per germline. The CDR3 runs 14 residues. The V gene lost 0 bases and the J gene lost 1 base, with 7 bases spanning the gap. The CDR3 loop reads CASSQDTRSYEQYF. The CDR3 DNA reads TGCGCCAGCAGCCAAGATACAAGATCCTACGAGCAGTACTTC.

V usage is TRBV11-2 and J usage is TRBJ2-1; D tentatively fits TRBD1 or TRBD2 (6 bases each). This CDR3 contains 18 residues. The V end lost 0 bases, the J end lost 2 bases, and 17 bases lay between the germline ends. Germline V lookup: CDR1 SGHAT, CDR2 FQNNGV. CDR3 in amino acids: CASSLDPEGSGAYNEQFF. Written as DNA, the CDR3 is TGTGCCAGCAGCTTAGATCCGGAGGGGTCAGGGGCCTACAATGAGCAGTTCTTC.

This clone has a single count. This chain connects TRBV5-1 to TRBJ1-2, with 12 bases that match TRBD1. The germline V gene has CDR1 SGHRS and CDR2 YFSETQ. Trimming cost V 1 base and J 6 bases; bases outside gene matches: 4. The CDR3 loop spans 15 amino acids. CDR3 coding DNA: TGCGCCAGCAGCTTGCCGGGACAGGGGGCGCATGGCTACACCTTC. Translation gives CASSLPGQGAHGYTF. The variable domain in full, with the rest retrieved from reference TRBV5-1 and TRBJ1-2, is KAGVTQTPRYLIKTRGQQVTLSCSPISGHRSVSWYQQTPGQGLQFLFEYFSETQRNKGNFPGRFSGRQFSNSRSEMNVSTLELGDSALYLCASSLPGQGAHGYTFGSGTRLTVV.

This chain links TRBV5-1 with TRBJ2-3; D ambiguous. Germline V gene lookup returns CDR1 SGHRS and CDR2 YFSETQ. The CDR3 is 16 amino acids. The V end was cut by 6 bases, the J end by 1 base, with 18 bases between. CDR3 amino acids: CASTRAPLTGTDTQYF. The CDR3 nucleotides are TGCGCCAGCACCCGGGCTCCTCTGACCGGCACAGATACGCAGTATTTT.

The V gene is TRBV5-1, the J gene TRBJ2-7; TRBD1 matches at 8 bases. CDR3 length: 14 residues. V lost 0 bases and J lost 3; bases outside the gene matches: 2. The germline V gene has CDR1 SGHRS and CDR2 YFSETQ. Written as DNA, the CDR3 is TGCGCCAGCAGCTTGGATACAGGGGGCTACGAGCAGTACTTC. Translating it yields CASSLDTGGYEQYF.

This rearrangement joins TRBV11-1 to TRBJ1-5; D unresolved. The germline gives CDR1 SGHAT, CDR2 FQDESV (reference sequence). This CDR3 region has 13 residues. Trimming removed 4 bases from V and 4 bases from J, with 8 bases in between. The CDR3 region has the DNA TGTGCCAGCAGCTCAGATCTTAATCAGCCCCAGCATTTT. Amino acids: CASSSDLNQPQHF.

This chain connects TRBV5-1 to TRBJ2-5; either TRBD1 or TRBD2 may supply D (5 bases each). The length of the CDR3 is 15 residues. The V gene's germline CDR1 is SGHRS and CDR2 YFSETQ. Between the trimmed V and J ends, which lost 4 bases and 4 bases, there was a span of 17 bases. The CDR3 here is CASSSIGASPETQYF. CDR3 coding DNA: TGCGCCAGCAGCAGTATCGGGGCCAGTCCAGAGACCCAGTACTTC.

The V and J genes are TRBV27 and TRBJ1-1, with D possibly matching TRBD1 (5 bases). Trimming removed 9 bases from V and 1 base from J, with 12 bases in between. Germline CDR1 is MNHEY and CDR2 is SMNVEV (reference sequence). This CDR3 comprises 13 residues. The chain's CDR3 is CASYRWGNTEAFF. The CDR3, as DNA: TGTGCCAGTTACAGGTGGGGGAACACTGAAGCTTTCTTT.

The genes are TRBV27 and TRBJ1-2; 8 nucleotides line up with TRBD1. The CDR3 spans 21 residues. V gave up 5 bases and J gave up 0 bases; unmatched junction bases: 23. Germline CDR1 and CDR2: MNHEY and SMNVEV (reference sequence). CDR3 bases: TGTGCCAGCAGTGGAAACCACCCTTTAGGACAGGGAGGTAGGGCTAACTATGGCTACACCTTC. This encodes CASSGNHPLGQGGRANYGYTF.

The genes are TRBV5-1 and TRBJ2-6, with D tentatively TRBD1 or TRBD2 (6 bases each). Germline values: CDR1 SGHRS, CDR2 YFSETQ. This CDR3 has 14 amino acids. Trimming took off 6 bases at V and 4 bases at J, with 11 bases between the two ends. CDR3 amino acids: CASKGGSGANVLTF. The CDR3 nucleotides are TGCGCCAGCAAAGGGGGGTCAGGGGCCAACGTCCTGACTTTC.

The chain is built from TRBV6-1 and TRBJ2-7; D perhaps matches TRBD1 (6 bases). CDR1 MNHNS and CDR2 SASEGT come from the germline V gene. V was pared by 6 bases and J by 3 bases, with 12 bases between. This CDR3 region has 13 residues. DNA of the CDR3: TGTGCCAGCAGCCCGGGACAAGACTACGAGCAGTACTTC. Residues: CASSPGQDYEQYF.

The chain has TRBV4-2 and TRBJ2-2; D might be TRBD1 (5 bases). This CDR3 has 17 amino acids. CDR1 and CDR2 from the germline V gene are LGHNA and YNFKEQ. The V and J ends lost 1 base and 3 bases respectively, with 15 bases between them. DNA for the CDR3: TGTGCCAGCAGCCAAGGTTCAAGGGGTCGGGACACCGGGGAGCTGTTTTTT. This translates into CASSQGSRGRDTGELFF.

This clone was recorded only once. The chain couples TRBV5-1 to TRBJ1-1; TRBD1 aligns across 7 bases. The germline V gene has CDR1 SGHRS and CDR2 YFSETQ. The CDR3 extends over 15 amino acids. With V trimmed by 3 bases and J by 1 base, 6 bases remained unmatched. Written as DNA, the CDR3 is TGCGCCAGCAGCTCGACAGGGAGGGAGAACACTGAAGCTTTCTTT. Encoded protein: CASSSTGRENTEAFF.

CDR3 amino acids: CASSLGGQGPDTQYF. The CDR3 coding sequence is TGTGCCAGCAGTTTGGGGGGACAGGGACCAGATACGCAGTATTTT. The chain has TRBV28 and TRBJ2-3; 9 bases match TRBD1. After removal of 3 bases from V and 4 bases from J, the junction contained 5 bases not matched to a gene. The CDR3 is 15 residues long. Germline V gene sequence: CDR1 MDHEN, CDR2 SYDVKM.